The clone carrying this T cell receptor (beta chain) was counted a single time. This CDR3 has 15 residues. CDR1 SGHDT and CDR2 YYEEEE come from the germline V gene. V lost 5 bases and J lost 3, with 17 bases in between. These data originate in a study of blood T cell repertoires in COVID-19. Background on the study: Donors in the United States, Italy and Spain gave samples during acute or convalescent COVID-19. PBMCs, B-cell-depleted T cells, or T cells were the source of the cDNA or gDNA that made up the material.

Authors' analysis steps: Quantification of nucleated cells was approximated via reference gene primer amplification. Repertoires were generated with immunoSEQ multiplex PCR, while TCRdb's copy carries only in-frame clones and drops some. V and J calls and clone size are copied from that table; D and trimming were computed from the DNA. The sample lists around 64,000 clones; 75% to 90% were seen once. The TCR comes from a man aged 30-40 years with acute or convalescent COVID-19. The rearrangement joins TRBV5-6 to TRBJ1-2; a weak D match, TRBD1 (6 bases). Sequencing was done on a sample of peripheral blood. CDR3 region: CASSRVGGQDYGYTF. CDR3 bases: TGTGCCAGCAGTCGAGTAGGGGGTCAGGACTATGGCTACACCTTC.